These 32 T cell receptor beta chains share one sample of origin, sequenced in a study of shared clonotypes between healthy human individuals. Clones were read by immunoSEQ multiplex PCR, and TCRdb kept only the in-frame ones, dropping some. This sample yields roughly 1.5 million clones, of which 95% to 99% are seen a single time; less than 0.55% belongs to the top ten. Specimen: naive CD4+ T cells sorted from blood. The subset was: CD45RA+ positively selected. The receptors here all came from a man aged 25 to 40 in good health.

A note on this clone: The sample contains more than one DNA sequence encoding this CDR3. The rearrangement joins TRBV5-1 to TRBJ2-7, with D perhaps matching TRBD1 (6 bases). V lost 0 bases and J lost 4, with 11 bases in between. Germline V CDR1 and CDR2: SGHRS, YFSETQ. The CDR3 extends over 14 amino acids. The CDR3 DNA follows: TGCGCCAGCAGCTTGGATGGCAGGGGATACGAGCAGTACTTC. This encodes CASSLDGRGYEQYF. The full variable domain, rest sourced from reference TRBV5-1 and TRBJ2-7, is KAGVTQTPRYLIKTRGQQVTLSCSPISGHRSVSWYQQTPGQGLQFLFEYFSETQRNKGNFPGRFSGRQFSNSRSEMNVSTLELGDSALYLCASSLDGRGYEQYFGPGTRLTVT.

The chain uses TRBV29-1 and TRBJ2-5, with 9 bases aligning to TRBD2. Looked up from germline, CDR1 is SQVTM and CDR2 is ANQGSEA. The V gene end was trimmed by 6 bases and the J gene end by 4 bases; junction bases not matched to a gene: 6. This CDR3 contains 13 residues. The CDR3: CSVFSGSLETQYF. CDR3 nucleotide sequence: TGCAGCGTCTTTAGCGGGAGTTTAGAGACCCAGTACTTC.

This clone was detected only once. J is TRBJ2-7 and V is TRBV6-1; 9 nucleotides match TRBD2. J was trimmed by 5 bases and V by 6 bases; bases with no gene match: 8. Germline loops: CDR1 MNHNS, CDR2 SASEGT. There are 14 residues in the CDR3. This chain's CDR3 is CASSALAGGHEQYF. The CDR3 DNA is TGTGCCAGCAGCGCTCTGGCGGGAGGGCACGAGCAGTACTTC.

The rearrangement joins TRBV11-3 to TRBJ1-1; maybe TRBD1 (5 bases). Germline lookup yields CDR1 SGHNT and CDR2 YENEEA. V was trimmed by 5 bases and J by 6 bases, leaving 16 bases between them. The CDR3 totals 14 residues. Here the CDR3 reads CASSRGLDAAEAFF. The DNA of the CDR3 is TGTGCCAGCAGCCGGGGACTGGACGCCGCTGAAGCTTTCTTT.

The chain links TRBV5-1 to TRBJ1-2; D is undetermined. The germline gives CDR1 SGHRS, CDR2 YFSETQ. The CDR3 has 12 residues. Between the trimmed V and J ends, which lost 7 bases and 1 base, there was a span of 8 bases. The CDR3, as DNA: TGCGCCAGCCGCCTGGGTAACTATGGCTACACCTTC. Translating gives CASRLGNYGYTF.

V gene TRBV14 combines with J gene TRBJ2-5, with D hard to call. CDR1 SGHDN and CDR2 FVKESK come from the germline V gene. The ends were cut back, 2 bases at V and 4 bases at J, with 11 bases in the middle. The length of the CDR3 is 14 residues. The CDR3 region is CASSQQDLLETQYF. Written as DNA, the CDR3 is TGTGCCAGCAGCCAACAGGATCTGCTAGAGACCCAGTACTTC.

The chain has TRBV6-5 and TRBJ2-1, with 8 bases aligning to TRBD1. This CDR3 spans 16 amino acids. Germline V lookup: CDR1 MNHEY, CDR2 SVGAGI. V dropped 2 bases and J dropped 6; count of bases not matched to a gene: 9. CDR3 amino acids: CASSYADRAGGNEQFF. As DNA, the CDR3 is TGTGCCAGCAGTTACGCGGACAGGGCCGGGGGCAATGAGCAGTTCTTC.

The genes are TRBV10-2 and TRBJ2-1, with a possible D match to TRBD2 (6 bases). The CDR3 spans 15 residues. The ends were cut back, 5 bases at V and 3 bases at J, with 14 bases in the middle. Germline CDR1 WSHSY, CDR2 SAAADI. Written as DNA, the CDR3 is TGCGCCAGCAGTTTGTTGGGCGGGAACTACAATGAGCAGTTCTTC. It codes for CASSLLGGNYNEQFF.

This clone was seen a single time. The chain couples TRBV4-3 to TRBJ1-5, with TRBD1 identical over 7 bases. The V gene end was trimmed by 0 bases and the J gene end by 6 bases; junction bases not matched to a gene: 5. CDR3 length equals 15 residues. Germline V lookup: CDR1 LGHNA, CDR2 YSLEER. For the CDR3, the DNA is TGCGCCAGCAGCCAAGAGAGACAGGGTCTTCAGCCCCAGCATTTT. Residues: CASSQERQGLQPQHF.

This chain links TRBV27 with TRBJ2-7; weak D call: TRBD1 (6 bases). Germline loops: CDR1 MNHEY, CDR2 SMNVEV (reference sequence). The CDR3 has 16 amino acids. Trimming shortened V by 6 bases and J by 0 bases, and 18 bases separated the two germline ends. The CDR3 DNA reads as TGTGCCAGCAGCCAAGGGGGTCTGGGAAGCTCCTACGAGCAGTACTTC. Its protein product is CASSQGGLGSSYEQYF.

The gene calls are TRBV15 and TRBJ1-1; D gene unclear. The length of the CDR3 is 15 residues. V lost 3 bases and J lost 4, with 15 bases in between. Germline loops: CDR1 LNHNV, CDR2 YYDKDF (reference sequence). The CDR3 loop reads CATSSSLQRSTEAFF. CDR3 nucleotides: TGTGCCACCAGCAGCAGCCTTCAGAGGAGCACTGAAGCTTTCTTT.

The V call is TRBV27, the J call TRBJ2-7; D unresolved. CDR1 and CDR2 (germline): MNHEY, SMNVEV (reference sequence). With 0 bases removed from V and 4 bases from J, the gap between germline ends came to 10 bases. The CDR3 runs to 14 residues. This CDR3 is CASSLSRMSYEQYF. The CDR3 DNA reads TGTGCCAGCAGTTTATCGAGAATGTCGTACGAGCAGTACTTC.

J is TRBJ1-1 and V is TRBV5-1; a weak D match, TRBD1 (6 bases). Trimming took off 3 bases at V and 5 bases at J, with 11 bases between the two ends. The V gene's germline CDR1 is SGHRS and CDR2 YFSETQ. The CDR3 length is 13 residues. The chain's CDR3 is CASSSLGTTEAFF. As DNA, the CDR3 is TGCGCCAGCAGCTCCCTCGGGACAACTGAAGCTTTCTTT. Full variable domain (remainder filled in from reference TRBV5-1 and TRBJ1-1): KAGVTQTPRYLIKTRGQQVTLSCSPISGHRSVSWYQQTPGQGLQFLFEYFSETQRNKGNFPGRFSGRQFSNSRSEMNVSTLELGDSALYLCASSSLGTTEAFFGQGTRLTVV.

The CDR3 loop is CASSLAGVRLGETQYF. CDR3 bases: TGTGCCAGCAGCTTAGCTGGGGTCCGTCTGGGGGAGACCCAGTACTTC. V gene TRBV11-2 combines with J gene TRBJ2-5; D is uncertain. This CDR3 is built from 16 residues. V was clipped by 1 base and J by 5 bases, with 17 bases between them. CDR1 and CDR2 (germline): SGHAT, FQNNGV.

The chain is built from TRBV7-2 and TRBJ2-7, with D hard to call. Trimming cost V 7 bases and J 0 bases, with 13 bases left between them. The germline CDR1 and CDR2 sequences are SGHTA and FQGNSA. This CDR3 spans 14 amino acids. The CDR3 bases are TGTGCCAGCACTCGGCCCCCAAGCTCCTACGAGCAGTACTTC. It yields the protein CASTRPPSSYEQYF. Using reference TRBV7-2 and TRBJ2-7 for the parts outside the CDR3, the full variable domain is GAGVSQSPSNKVTEKGKDVELRCDPISGHTALYWYRQSLGQGLEFLIYFQGNSAPDKSGLPSDRFSAERTGGSVSTLTIQRTQQEDSAVYLCASTRPPSSYEQYFGPGTRLTVT.

The chain employs TRBV19 and TRBJ1-1; 7 nucleotides match TRBD1. Looked up from germline, CDR1 is LNHDA and CDR2 is SQIVND (reference sequence). The trim removed 4 bases at V and 3 bases at J, leaving 11 bases unmatched. This CDR3 is built from 16 residues. CDR3 nucleotide sequence: TGTGCCAGTAGTAGGGCGCTGGGACAGATTTACACTGAAGCTTTCTTT. Translating gives CASSRALGQIYTEAFF.

The gene calls are TRBV20-1 and TRBJ2-7; tentative D call: TRBD1 (5 bases). Trimming pared 6 bases from V and 4 bases from J, leaving 10 bases between. Germline lookup yields CDR1 DFQATT and CDR2 SNEGSKA (reference sequence). The CDR3 has 11 amino acids. The CDR3 loop is CSAAPGYEQYF. The DNA of the CDR3 is TGCAGTGCAGCACCAGGGTACGAGCAGTACTTC.

This rearrangement joins TRBV5-1 to TRBJ1-2, with TRBD1 matching over 7 bases. The V segment lost 3 bases and the J segment 4 bases; nucleotides outside the gene matches: 3. This CDR3 is built from 13 residues. CDR1 is SGHRS, CDR2 YFSETQ, per germline. The CDR3 DNA sequence: TGCGCCAGCAGCTCGACAGGGCTCTATGGCTACACCTTC. Translating it yields CASSSTGLYGYTF.

The chain couples TRBV4-1 to TRBJ2-7; 10 nucleotides match TRBD2. J lost 4 bases, V lost 1 base, and 10 bases had no gene match. The CDR3 is made up of 17 amino acids. Germline lookup yields CDR1 MGHRA and CDR2 YSYEKL. The CDR3 loop is CASSQVRASGRRYEQYF. The CDR3 DNA sequence: TGCGCCAGCAGCCAAGTAAGGGCTAGCGGGAGAAGGTACGAGCAGTACTTC.

For the CDR3, the DNA is TGTGCCAGCAGCCCAGGCCTGGGAGCGTCGAACACCGGGGAGCTGTTTTTT. Protein product: CASSPGLGASNTGELFF. The chain uses TRBV7-7 and TRBJ2-2, with D possibly TRBD2 on 5 matching bases. CDR1 SSHAT and CDR2 FNYEAQ come from the germline V gene (reference sequence). Trimming shortened V by 5 bases and J by 0 bases, and 16 bases separated the two germline ends. The length of the CDR3 is 17 residues.

The J gene is TRBJ2-2, the V gene TRBV19; D tentatively fits TRBD1 or TRBD2 (5 bases each). Per the germline V gene, CDR1 is LNHDA and CDR2 is SQIVND (reference sequence). The CDR3 has 14 residues. Between the trimmed V and J ends, which lost 3 bases and 4 bases, there was a span of 9 bases. The CDR3 DNA reads as TGTGCCAGTAGTATTTTCGGGACCACCGGGGAGCTGTTTTTT. Translation gives CASSIFGTTGELFF.

This clone was detected once. The V gene is TRBV11-2, the J gene TRBJ2-1, with D perhaps TRBD2 (6 bases). Germline assignment: CDR1 SGHAT and CDR2 FQNNGV. The V and J ends lost 2 bases and 4 bases respectively, with 9 bases between them. The CDR3 is made up of 14 amino acids. The CDR3 loop reads CASSLPGRYNEQFF. In DNA, the CDR3 is TGTGCCAGCAGCTTACCAGGGAGGTACAATGAGCAGTTCTTC.

This rearrangement joins TRBV5-6 to TRBJ2-1; TRBD2 matches at 8 bases. Germline CDR1 is SGHDT and CDR2 is YYEEEE. There are 15 residues in the CDR3. The V segment lost 2 bases and the J segment 2 bases; nucleotides outside the gene matches: 3. CDR3 amino acids: CASSLAGETYNEQFF. The CDR3 nucleotides are TGTGCCAGCAGCTTAGCGGGAGAGACCTACAATGAGCAGTTCTTC.

The gene calls are TRBV7-9 and TRBJ1-2; possible D gene TRBD1, 5 bases. The CDR3 spans 12 residues. V lost 2 bases to trimming and J lost 8 bases, with 9 bases between them. Germline assignment: CDR1 SEHNR and CDR2 FQNEAQ (reference sequence). CDR3 protein: CASSLLGAGYTF. The CDR3 DNA follows: TGTGCCAGCAGCTTACTAGGGGCCGGCTACACCTTC.

This clone was recorded only once. V is TRBV11-2 and J is TRBJ2-7, with 8 bases that match TRBD1. The CDR3 is 14 amino acids. Germline assignment: CDR1 SGHAT and CDR2 FQNNGV. V lost 1 base and J lost 3; bases outside the gene matches: 2. The CDR3 nucleotides are TGTGCCAGCAGCTTAGCGGACAGGGTCTACGAGCAGTACTTC. Residues: CASSLADRVYEQYF.

CDR3 sequence (DNA): TGTGCCAGCAGCGTAGGACAGACCACCTACGAGCAGTACTTC. Its translation is CASSVGQTTYEQYF. This chain uses TRBV9 with TRBJ2-7; D possibly corresponds to TRBD1 (5 bases). Trimming took off 0 bases at V and 2 bases at J, with 9 bases between the two ends. The CDR3 is 14 residues long. The germline gives CDR1 SGDLS, CDR2 YYNGEE.

The chain couples TRBV18 to TRBJ1-5; D ambiguous. Trimming pared 2 bases from V and 0 bases from J, leaving 11 bases between. The CDR3 is made up of 16 amino acids. The germline V gene has CDR1 KGHSH and CDR2 LQKENI. DNA for the CDR3: TGTGCCAGCTCACCAGGCAGGCAGTATAGCAATCAGCCCCAGCATTTT. Its protein product is CASSPGRQYSNQPQHF.

This chain connects TRBV4-3 to TRBJ1-3, with D possibly matching TRBD1 (5 bases). The CDR3 spans 14 residues. Trimming left V 2 bases short and J 0 bases short, with 5 bases between. CDR1 is LGHNA, CDR2 YSLEER, per germline. DNA of the CDR3: TGCGCCAGCAGCCAAAGGGGCTCTGGAAACACCATATATTTT. Translation: CASSQRGSGNTIYF.

In this sample, this clone turned up once. This chain links TRBV29-1 with TRBJ2-5; maybe TRBD1 (5 bases). The CDR3 sequence is 15 residues long. Germline V lookup: CDR1 SQVTM, CDR2 ANQGSEA. Trimming pared 2 bases from V and 6 bases from J, leaving 19 bases between. CDR3: CSVEIDSSWTKTQYF. The CDR3 DNA reads as TGCAGCGTTGAAATCGACAGTTCCTGGACGAAGACCCAGTACTTC.

The chain joins TRBV5-4 to TRBJ2-7; D is tentatively TRBD1 or TRBD2 (5 bases each). The CDR3 consists of 16 residues. Germline values: CDR1 SGHNT, CDR2 YYREEE (reference sequence). The V end lost 0 bases, the J end lost 0 bases, and 13 bases lay between the germline ends. CDR3 coding DNA: TGTGCCAGCAGCTTGGGGGGGTTTAGCAGCTCCTACGAGCAGTACTTC. It codes for CASSLGGFSSSYEQYF.

V is TRBV5-1 and J is TRBJ2-7; TRBD2 aligns across 10 bases. Germline assignment: CDR1 SGHRS and CDR2 YFSETQ. Trimming cost V 0 bases and J 6 bases; bases outside gene matches: 6. This CDR3 spans 15 amino acids. CDR3 DNA sequence: TGCGCCAGCAGCTTGGTTGCTAGCGGGGGAGGCGAGCAGTACTTC. It translates to CASSLVASGGGEQYF.

The chain combines TRBV7-9 with TRBJ2-3; D is unresolved. V was shortened by 6 bases and J by 2 bases, with 6 bases between the two germline ends. From germline, CDR1 is SEHNR and CDR2 FQNEAQ (reference sequence). This CDR3 contains 12 residues. This CDR3 is CASRSSTDTQYF. As DNA, the CDR3 is TGTGCCAGCAGGTCATCCACAGATACGCAGTATTTT.